The 29 T cell receptor beta chains presented below share a single source sample, sequenced in a study of T cell repertoires in cytomegalovirus infection. Each CDR3 protein gets one entry after TCRdb re-called the reads with MiXCR. The table lists around 320,000 distinct CDR3 sequences, 9% to 9.5% of them singletons. Sequenced sample: PBMCs. The receptors were sampled from a human donor in good health (CMV status not recorded). Some clones in this sample may be carry-over from other donors' samples.

Remarks on this clonotype: Since no conserved phenylalanine or tryptophan closes the CDR3, a read error is the likely cause. This chain connects TRBV15 to TRBJ2-2; D is possibly TRBD1 (5 bases). Trimming took 5 bases from V and 1 from J, leaving 8 bases between them. The CDR3 runs to 14 residues. Germline-derived CDR1 and CDR2 are LNHNV and YYDKDF (reference sequence). CDR3 residues: CATSVDRNTGELFL. Written as DNA, the CDR3 is TGTGCCACCAGCGTCGACAGGAACACCGGGGAGCTGTTTTTG.

This clonotype was seen repeatedly, ten times or more. The chain combines TRBV20-1 with TRBJ1-2; 8 nucleotides agree with TRBD1. Germline V gene data show CDR1 as DFQATT and CDR2 as SNEGSKA (reference sequence). V was pared by 4 bases and J by 7 bases, with 8 bases of the junction left unmatched. This CDR3 is built from 13 residues. As DNA, the CDR3 is TGCAGTGCTACCCGGCAGGGGGCTGGTGGCTACACCTTC. Translating it yields CSATRQGAGGYTF.

This clonotype was detected ten times or more. The CDR3 DNA is TGTGCCAGCAGCTCCAGGTCTAGCGGGGCCTACCCTCCGTACAATGAGCAGTTCTTC. This encodes CASSSRSSGAYPPYNEQFF. The rearrangement links TRBV7-2 to TRBJ2-1; TRBD2 matches at 9 bases. The CDR3 runs to 19 residues. The trim removed 4 bases at V and 4 bases at J, leaving 17 bases unmatched. CDR1 and CDR2 from the germline V gene are SGHTA and FQGNSA.

The V call is TRBV12-3 or TRBV12-4, the J call TRBJ1-3, with 7 bases that match TRBD1. The CDR3 totals 14 residues. Trimming at V came to 6 bases and at J to 9 bases, leaving 11 bases not matched to a gene. DNA for the CDR3: TGTGCCAGCAGGAGGGACAGCCGTAGTGGCACCATATATTTT. Translation: CASRRDSRSGTIYF.

This clonotype was seen repeatedly, ten times or more. The chain is built from TRBV5-1 and TRBJ1-5, with TRBD1 matching over 7 bases. After removal of 0 bases from V and 6 bases from J, the junction contained 9 bases not matched to a gene. This CDR3 comprises 16 residues. Germline CDR1 reads SGHRS; CDR2 reads YFSETQ. DNA of the CDR3: TGCGCCAGCAGCTTGGGGGCAGGGGGAAGTAGTCAGCCCCAGCATTTT. Its protein product is CASSLGAGGSSQPQHF.

Many counts were recorded for this clonotype. J is TRBJ2-1 and V is TRBV7-2; TRBD2 might be the D (6 bases). The CDR3 is 15 amino acids. V dropped 1 base and J dropped 7 bases, with 14 bases sitting between them. CDR1 is SGHTA, CDR2 FQGNSA, per germline. DNA for the CDR3: TGTGCCAGCAGCTTAGGGGGGGTGAAGGGTAATGAGCAGTTCTTC. Translated: CASSLGGVKGNEQFF. The whole variable domain, filled in from reference TRBV7-2 and TRBJ2-1, reads GAGVSQSPSNKVTEKGKDVELRCDPISGHTALYWYRQSLGQGLEFLIYFQGNSAPDKSGLPSDRFSAERTGGSVSTLTIQRTQQEDSAVYLCASSLGGVKGNEQFFGPGTRLTVL.

J is TRBJ1-2 and V is TRBV29-1; 8 positions match TRBD1. The CDR3 loop spans 13 amino acids. Germline loops: CDR1 SQVTM, CDR2 ANQGSEA. With 6 bases clipped from V and 8 bases from J, the junction kept 11 bases outside the gene matches. The CDR3 spells CSVEVQGAGGYTF. Written as DNA, the CDR3 is TGCAGCGTCGAGGTTCAGGGGGCTGGAGGCTACACCTTC.

This clonotype was observed at least ten times. This chain joins TRBV7-3 and TRBJ2-3; 8 nucleotides align to TRBD2. The CDR3 sequence is 16 residues long. V shed 4 bases, J shed 6 bases, and the junction held 12 bases outside the gene matches. Germline CDR1 is SGHTA and CDR2 is FQGTGA. The CDR3: CASSSPPGTRGDTQYF. As DNA, the CDR3 is TGTGCCAGCAGCTCGCCTCCAGGGACTAGGGGGGATACGCAGTATTTT.

The chain combines TRBV27 with TRBJ2-3, with D possibly being TRBD1 (6 bases). V lost 5 bases and J 2 bases, leaving 14 bases between the germline ends. The CDR3 covers 15 residues. The germline V gene has CDR1 MNHEY and CDR2 SMNVEV (reference sequence). DNA of the CDR3: TGTGCCAGCAGTCGACAGGACCGGTCCACAGATACGCAGTATTTT. Translating it yields CASSRQDRSTDTQYF.

This clonotype was recorded many times. J is TRBJ2-1 and V is TRBV2, with TRBD2 identical over 7 bases. Per the germline V gene, CDR1 is SNHLY and CDR2 is FYNNEI. The length of the CDR3 is 15 residues. V shed 4 bases and J 6 bases; nucleotides not matched to a gene: 9. CDR3 amino acids: CASSAGLAEVNEQFF. The DNA of the CDR3 is TGTGCCAGCAGTGCGGGGCTAGCGGAGGTCAATGAGCAGTTCTTC.

V usage is TRBV20-1 and J usage is TRBJ2-7; TRBD2 agrees at 11 bases. From germline, CDR1 is DFQATT and CDR2 SNEGSKA (reference sequence). V was pared by 3 bases and J by 5 bases, with 6 bases of the junction left unmatched. The CDR3 has 14 residues. The CDR3 sequence is CSASMTSGNHEQYF. Written as DNA, the CDR3 is TGCAGTGCTAGCATGACTAGCGGGAACCACGAGCAGTACTTC.

This clonotype was seen repeatedly, ten times or more. The chain couples TRBV6-2 or TRBV6-3 to TRBJ2-7; 10 positions match TRBD2. V was pared by 6 bases and J by 0 bases, with 5 bases of the junction left unmatched. This CDR3 spans 15 amino acids. Germline-derived CDR1 and CDR2 are MNHEY and SVGEGT. CDR3 protein: CASSRSGRSSYEQYF. The CDR3 DNA is TGTGCCAGCAGCCGTAGCGGGAGGAGCTCCTACGAGCAGTACTTC.

The chain is built from TRBV28 and TRBJ2-7, with D perhaps matching TRBD2 (5 bases). The ends were cut back, 5 bases at V and 8 bases at J, with 16 bases in the middle. This CDR3 contains 13 residues. In germline, CDR1 is MDHEN, CDR2 SYDVKM. The CDR3 DNA reads TGTGCCAGCAGTCGCGTCAGTCCGGGAAAGCAGTACTTC. This codes for CASSRVSPGKQYF.

This clonotype was observed at least ten times. V gene TRBV7-8 combines with J gene TRBJ1-1; D ambiguous. From germline, CDR1 is SGHVS and CDR2 FQNEAQ. V was trimmed by 4 bases and J by 4 bases, leaving 22 bases between them. The CDR3 sequence is 17 residues long. CDR3 sequence: CASSSLPRGGRGTEAFF. CDR3 in DNA: TGTGCCAGCAGCTCCCTTCCCCGAGGTGGCCGCGGCACTGAAGCTTTCTTT.

This clonotype occurred many times. V gene TRBV19 combines with J gene TRBJ1-1; D unresolved. CDR1 and CDR2 (germline): LNHDA, SQIVND (reference sequence). This CDR3 has 13 residues. Trimming took off 3 bases at V and 8 bases at J, with 13 bases between the two ends. The CDR3 nucleotides read TGTGCCAGTAGTATCAAGGTCGGGAGGGAAGCTTTCTTT. It is translated as CASSIKVGREAFF.

This clonotype was found many times. The genes are TRBV28 and TRBJ1-1; unclear D gene. The CDR3 spans 13 residues. Germline loops: CDR1 MDHEN, CDR2 SYDVKM. Trimming took off 5 bases at V and 2 bases at J, with 9 bases between the two ends. The DNA of the CDR3 is TGTGCCAGCAGTCCCCTCCACAACACTGAAGCTTTCTTT. Translation: CASSPLHNTEAFF.

This clonotype was seen ten or more times. J is TRBJ2-5 and V is TRBV7-2; 16 bases are shared with TRBD2. Trimming cost V 5 bases and J 7 bases; bases outside gene matches: 7. This CDR3 contains 16 residues. Looked up from germline, CDR1 is SGHTA and CDR2 is FQGNSA. CDR3 sequence (DNA): TGTGCCAGCAGCGGAGAGGGACTAGCGGGGGGGGGGACCCAGTACTTC. It is translated as CASSGEGLAGGGTQYF.

In this sample, this clonotype turned up a few times. The rearrangement links TRBV20-1 to TRBJ2-7; D uncertain. This CDR3 has 15 amino acids. Germline assignment: CDR1 DFQATT and CDR2 SNEGSKA (reference sequence). V lost 0 bases and J lost 3, with 15 bases in between. The DNA of the CDR3 is TGCAGTGCTAGAGACCTCCCCGGCAGAGACTACGAGCAGTACTTC. This encodes CSARDLPGRDYEQYF.

This clonotype was observed many times. V is TRBV7-2 and J is TRBJ2-1; 10 bases align to TRBD2. The CDR3 is 15 residues long. V was pared by 4 bases and J by 5 bases, with 5 bases of the junction left unmatched. Germline V gene data show CDR1 as SGHTA and CDR2 as FQGNSA. The CDR3 DNA reads as TGTGCCAGCAGCTCCCGGACTAGCGGAGACAATGAGCAGTTCTTC. As protein: CASSSRTSGDNEQFF.

V and J are TRBV28 and TRBJ2-7; D not certain. The germline V gene encodes CDR1 MDHEN and CDR2 SYDVKM. The ends were cut back, 10 bases at V and 2 bases at J, with 24 bases in the middle. This CDR3 spans 16 amino acids. The CDR3 region is CATPTSAIQQTYEQYF. CDR3 DNA: TGTGCCACTCCCACCTCGGCCATACAGCAAACCTACGAGCAGTACTTC.

This clonotype was counted at least ten times. The V and J genes are TRBV11-3 and TRBJ2-1; 8 bases agree with TRBD1. Looked up from germline, CDR1 is SGHNT and CDR2 is YENEEA. CDR3 length: 15 amino acids. The J segment lost 9 bases and the V segment lost 0 bases, leaving 7 bases of the junction unmatched. The CDR3: CASSLETRQGTEQFF. CDR3 nucleotides: TGTGCCAGCAGCTTAGAAACGAGACAGGGGACTGAGCAGTTCTTC.

This clonotype showed up just a few times. V and J are TRBV20-1 and TRBJ2-3; 8 nucleotides agree with TRBD2. The CDR3 totals 13 residues. J gave up 5 bases and V 5 bases, and 6 bases lay outside the gene matches. The germline gives CDR1 DFQATT, CDR2 SNEGSKA (reference sequence). The chain's CDR3 is CSAREGGVDTQYF. CDR3 coding DNA: TGCAGTGCTCGGGAGGGAGGTGTAGATACGCAGTATTTT.

The chain joins TRBV20-1 to TRBJ2-1; D might be TRBD1 or TRBD2, each matching 5 bases. CDR3 size: 15 residues. Trimming pared 1 base from V and 8 bases from J, leaving 18 bases between. CDR1 and CDR2 (germline): DFQATT, SNEGSKA (reference sequence). CDR3 sequence: CSARAPGPFRDEQFF. The CDR3 nucleotides read TGCAGTGCTAGAGCCCCGGGACCGTTCCGTGATGAGCAGTTCTTC.

This clonotype was recorded a few times. V gene TRBV25-1 combines with J gene TRBJ1-3, with a possible D match to TRBD1 (6 bases). Germline CDR1 is MGHDK and CDR2 is SYGVNS. The V and J ends lost 1 base and 4 bases respectively, with 14 bases between them. This CDR3 spans 16 amino acids. CDR3: CASSEFRTAEGNTIYF. CDR3 DNA sequence: TGTGCCAGCAGTGAATTTCGGACAGCCGAAGGAAACACCATATATTTT.

In this sample, this clonotype turned up a few times. The chain links TRBV7-9 to TRBJ1-1; D remains ambiguous. This CDR3 comprises 13 residues. Trimming took off 5 bases at V and 11 bases at J, with 18 bases between the two ends. Per germline, CDR1 SEHNR and CDR2 FQNEAQ (reference sequence). CDR3 DNA sequence: TGTGCCAGCAGCCCGGACGTTCGGGTTGGTGCTTTCTTT. It encodes CASSPDVRVGAFF.

In DNA form, the CDR3 reads TGTGCCAGCAGCTTCGAAGGACAGGGGTACTTC. It translates to CASSFEGQGYF. This chain connects TRBV7-9 to TRBJ2-7; 8 bases agree with TRBD1. CDR1 and CDR2 from the germline V gene are SEHNR and FQNEAQ (reference sequence). The CDR3 runs 11 residues. Germline trimming cut 3 bases from V and 12 bases from J; bases unmatched to any gene: 4.

As concerns this clonotype: Since the CDR3 does not end with the conserved phenylalanine or tryptophan, this likely comes from a read error. The rearrangement joins TRBV20-1 to TRBJ2-1, with 16 bases that match TRBD2. The CDR3 extends over 20 amino acids. CDR1 and CDR2 from the germline V gene are DFQATT and SNEGSKA (reference sequence). J gave up 6 bases and V 4 bases, and 18 bases lay outside the gene matches. The chain's CDR3 is CSAIRSSGTSGRAVGNEQFL. Here the CDR3 DNA reads TGCAGTGCTATAAGATCCAGCGGGACTAGCGGGAGGGCCGTTGGCAATGAGCAGTTCCTC.

This clonotype showed up just a few times. V gene TRBV7-2 combines with J gene TRBJ2-5; D remains ambiguous. CDR1 and CDR2 from the germline V gene are SGHTA and FQGNSA. Trimming took off 4 bases at V and 5 bases at J, with 20 bases between the two ends. This CDR3 comprises 16 residues. The CDR3 spells CASSSLGPVLGETQYF. Written as DNA, the CDR3 is TGTGCCAGCAGCTCCCTTGGACCCGTCTTGGGGGAGACCCAGTACTTC.

This clonotype was seen more than once but under ten times. The CDR3 protein is CASCLYNQPQHF. The CDR3 bases are TGTGCCAGCTGCCTATACAATCAGCCCCAGCATTTT. The rearrangement uses TRBV7-2 and TRBJ1-5; D gene unclear. V lost 8 bases and J 3 bases, leaving 8 bases between the germline ends. The CDR3 covers 12 residues. The germline V gene encodes CDR1 SGHTA and CDR2 FQGNSA.